Listed here are 23 T cell receptor beta chains from one sample, sequenced in a study of blood T cell repertoires in COVID-19. This table comes from immunoSEQ multiplex PCR, and its TCRdb copy is limited to in-frame clones, with some not included. In the table there are about 670,000 clones, around 90% of which are singletons. Sequenced input: peripheral blood. The receptors were gathered from a woman between 18 and 29 years old with acute or convalescent COVID-19.

DNA for the CDR3: TGTGCCACCGGACAGGGGAGCGATGAGCAGTTCTTC. This translates into CATGQGSDEQFF. The V call is TRBV13, the J call TRBJ2-1; TRBD1 matches at 9 bases. The J segment lost 8 bases and the V segment lost 10 bases, leaving 6 bases of the junction unmatched. This CDR3 has 12 residues. Germline V gives CDR1 PRHDT, CDR2 FYEKMQ (reference sequence).

The chain uses TRBV19 and TRBJ2-3, with D perhaps matching TRBD2 (7 bases). In germline, CDR1 is LNHDA, CDR2 SQIVND (reference sequence). The V end lost 3 bases, the J end lost 6 bases, and 13 bases lay between the germline ends. The CDR3 has 14 amino acids. CDR3 coding DNA: TGTGCCAGTAGTATGGGCAGGGGAGGGGATACGCAGTATTTT. As protein: CASSMGRGGDTQYF.

This chain connects TRBV27 to TRBJ2-6; no clear D. The CDR3 is 14 residues long. Trimming shortened V by 4 bases and J by 4 bases, and 8 bases separated the two germline ends. Germline V gene lookup returns CDR1 MNHEY and CDR2 SMNVEV (reference sequence). The CDR3 coding sequence is TGTGCCAGCAGTTCCTCCGCGGGGGCCAACGTCCTGACTTTC. It codes for CASSSSAGANVLTF.

This clone has a single count. This chain connects TRBV7-2 to TRBJ1-1; tentatively, D is TRBD1 (5 bases). The CDR3 sequence is 14 residues long. V gave up 3 bases and J gave up 2 bases, with 10 bases separating them. Germline CDR1 and CDR2: SGHTA and FQGNSA. The CDR3 protein is CASSFRQGNTEAFF. The CDR3 nucleotides are TGTGCCAGCAGCTTCCGCCAGGGAAACACTGAAGCTTTCTTT. The full variable domain, with the rest looked up from reference TRBV7-2 and TRBJ1-1, is GAGVSQSPSNKVTEKGKDVELRCDPISGHTALYWYRQSLGQGLEFLIYFQGNSAPDKSGLPSDRFSAERTGGSVSTLTIQRTQQEDSAVYLCASSFRQGNTEAFFGQGTRLTVV.

The chain links TRBV20-1 to TRBJ1-5; D unclear. The CDR3 is 11 amino acids. CDR1 DFQATT and CDR2 SNEGSKA come from the germline V gene (reference sequence). V was shortened by 3 bases and J by 4 bases, with 4 bases between the two germline ends. Here the CDR3 reads CSASQNQPQHF. For the CDR3, the DNA is TGCAGTGCTAGTCAGAATCAGCCCCAGCATTTT.

This chain links TRBV27 with TRBJ1-5, with 8 bases aligning to TRBD1. Trimming removed 6 bases from V and 4 bases from J; junction bases left unmatched: 11. Germline V gene lookup returns CDR1 MNHEY and CDR2 SMNVEV (reference sequence). The CDR3 contains 16 residues. For the CDR3, the DNA is TGTGCCAGCAGAATCCAGGGGGCTGTTGGGAATCAGCCCCAGCATTTT. It yields the protein CASRIQGAVGNQPQHF.

On this clone itself: In the same sample, other DNA sequences code for this CDR3. V gene TRBV29-1 combines with J gene TRBJ2-7; D ambiguous. This CDR3 spans 15 amino acids. Germline CDR1 SQVTM, CDR2 ANQGSEA. CDR3 loop: CSVREFPGHTYEQYF. Here the CDR3 DNA reads TGCAGTGTCCGCGAATTCCCGGGTCACACCTACGAGCAGTACTTC.

V and J are TRBV5-1 and TRBJ2-7; D is perhaps TRBD2 (5 bases). Trimming stripped 4 bases from V and 6 bases from J, with 17 bases between. Germline loops: CDR1 SGHRS, CDR2 YFSETQ. There are 14 residues in the CDR3. CDR3 coding DNA: TGCGCCAGCAGCCCACTTCTTGGAGGTTCCGAGCAGTACTTC. Translating it yields CASSPLLGGSEQYF.

This clone was observed a handful of times. The chain is built from TRBV27 and TRBJ2-7; tentative D call: TRBD1 (6 bases). The V and J ends lost 2 bases and 3 bases respectively, with 17 bases between them. CDR1 and CDR2 from the germline V gene are MNHEY and SMNVEV (reference sequence). There are 16 residues in the CDR3. CDR3 DNA: TGTGCCAGCAGTTTAAGAGGTCAGGGGAGAATCTACGAGCAGTACTTC. Its protein product is CASSLRGQGRIYEQYF.

V is TRBV5-4 and J is TRBJ2-1; TRBD2 agrees at 10 bases. The germline CDR1 and CDR2 sequences are SGHNT and YYREEE (reference sequence). V shed 4 bases and J 4 bases; nucleotides not matched to a gene: 8. The CDR3 is 16 residues long. Written as DNA, the CDR3 is TGTGCCAGCAGCCACAGGACTAGCGGACGATACAATGAGCAGTTCTTC. Translated: CASSHRTSGRYNEQFF.

This sequence joins TRBV18 and TRBJ1-1; D perhaps matches TRBD1 (5 bases). From germline, CDR1 is KGHSH and CDR2 LQKENI. V lost 1 base and J lost 6, with 15 bases in between. This CDR3 spans 15 amino acids. This chain's CDR3 is CASSPRRSGGAEAFF. The CDR3 nucleotides read TGTGCCAGCTCACCACGGCGTTCGGGAGGGGCTGAAGCTTTCTTT.

V is TRBV7-9 and J is TRBJ1-3; D uncertain. Germline V gene lookup returns CDR1 SEHNR and CDR2 FQNEAQ (reference sequence). This CDR3 comprises 15 residues. Trimming removed 5 bases from V and 0 bases from J, with 11 bases in between. CDR3 sequence: CASSQTVPSGNTIYF. CDR3 nucleotides: TGTGCCAGCAGCCAAACGGTCCCCTCTGGAAACACCATATATTTT.

This chain joins TRBV11-2 and TRBJ2-5, with TRBD2 matching 9 bases. The length of the CDR3 is 14 residues. Trimming cost V 8 bases and J 0 bases; bases outside gene matches: 4. From germline, CDR1 is SGHAT and CDR2 FQNNGV. The CDR3 DNA reads as TGTGCCAGCTCTAGCGGGACTTACCAAGAGACCCAGTACTTC. Translating gives CASSSGTYQETQYF. Full variable domain (outside the CDR3, taken from reference TRBV11-2 and TRBJ2-5): EAGVAQSPRYKIIEKRQSVAFWCNPISGHATLYWYQQILGQGPKLLIQFQNNGVVDDSQLPKDRFSAERLKGVDSTLKIQPAKLEDSAVYLCASSSGTYQETQYFGPGTRLLVL.

The chain has TRBV7-6 and TRBJ2-1, with unresolved D. This CDR3 contains 15 residues. From germline, CDR1 is SGHVS and CDR2 FNYEAQ. V shed 1 base and J shed 2 bases, with 9 bases lying between them. CDR3 region: CASSLGAQPYNEQFF. The DNA of the CDR3 is TGTGCCAGCAGCTTAGGGGCACAACCCTACAATGAGCAGTTCTTC.

The chain combines TRBV24-1 with TRBJ2-1; 8 bases line up with TRBD1. CDR1 and CDR2 (germline): KGHDR, SFDVKD. This CDR3 is 15 amino acids long. The trim removed 4 bases at V and 5 bases at J, leaving 6 bases unmatched. The CDR3, as DNA: TGTGCCACCAGTGACCCGGGACAGGTGGACAATGAGCAGTTCTTC. Its translation: CATSDPGQVDNEQFF.

The CDR3 region is CASSILRTDSGEPLHF. The CDR3 DNA reads TGTGCCAGTAGTATACTCCGGACGGATTCAGGGGAACCCCTCCACTTT. This sequence joins TRBV19 and TRBJ1-6; weak D call: TRBD1 (6 bases). Trimming cost V 2 bases and J 12 bases, with 20 bases left between them. This CDR3 spans 16 amino acids. Germline loops: CDR1 LNHDA, CDR2 SQIVND (reference sequence).

The chain employs TRBV6-6 and TRBJ2-5; D is possibly TRBD1 (5 bases). Germline-derived CDR1 and CDR2 are MNHNY and SVGAGI (reference sequence). Trimming left V 7 bases short and J 2 bases short, with 20 bases between. This CDR3 comprises 16 residues. DNA for the CDR3: TGTGCCAGCACCACCCTTAAGGGGCCGCCACAAGAGACCCAGTACTTC. Translation gives CASTTLKGPPQETQYF.

The rearrangement links TRBV21-1 to TRBJ1-5; the D call TRBD1 from the table was never checked on the DNA. TRBV21-1 counts as a pseudogene. The CDR3 spans 18 residues. In DNA, the CDR3 is TGTGCCAGCAGCAAAGACGGCAGGGTAAGCCTTACTAATCAGCCCCAGCATTTT. This translates into CASSKDGRVSLTNQPQHF.

Note on this clone: Additional DNA sequences in this sample encode the identical CDR3. The chain joins TRBV13 to TRBJ1-4; 9 bases line up with TRBD1. The CDR3 is 15 residues long. The germline CDR1 and CDR2 sequences are PRHDT and FYEKMQ (reference sequence). V lost 3 bases and J lost 3; bases outside the gene matches: 2. The CDR3 region is CASSLGTGSNEKLFF. CDR3 nucleotide sequence: TGTGCCAGCAGCTTGGGGACAGGGTCTAATGAAAAACTGTTTTTT. Drawing the rest from reference TRBV13 and TRBJ1-4, the complete variable domain is AAGVIQSPRHLIKEKRETATLKCYPIPRHDTVYWYQQGPGQDPQFLISFYEKMQSDKGSIPDRFSAQQFSDYHSELNMSSLELGDSALYFCASSLGTGSNEKLFFGSGTQLSVL.

The rearrangement uses TRBV10-2 and TRBJ2-1; TRBD2 matches 7 bases. The CDR3 has 15 residues. Germline V gene lookup returns CDR1 WSHSY and CDR2 SAAADI. V lost 3 bases and J lost 5; bases outside the gene matches: 7. The CDR3 nucleotides read TGCGCCAGCAGTGACGAGTGGACTAGTGACAATGAGCAGTTCTTC. Amino acids: CASSDEWTSDNEQFF.

The chain uses TRBV4-2 and TRBJ1-3; 8 bases agree with TRBD1. The V gene end was trimmed by 4 bases and the J gene end by 4 bases; junction bases not matched to a gene: 12. Per germline, CDR1 LGHNA and CDR2 YNFKEQ. This CDR3 contains 17 residues. CDR3 loop: CASSPTSLTGAGNTIYF. The CDR3 nucleotides are TGTGCCAGCAGCCCCACTTCCCTGACAGGGGCAGGAAACACCATATATTTT.

This rearrangement joins TRBV18 to TRBJ1-6; D gene uncertain. Trimming took off 6 bases at V and 7 bases at J, with 7 bases between the two ends. This CDR3 has 12 residues. Per the germline V gene, CDR1 is KGHSH and CDR2 is LQKENI. The CDR3 loop is CASSSVNSPLHF. The CDR3 DNA is TGTGCCAGCTCGTCCGTGAATTCACCCCTCCACTTT.

The chain is built from TRBV27 and TRBJ1-2, with unresolved D. Germline V lookup: CDR1 MNHEY, CDR2 SMNVEV (reference sequence). The ends were cut back, 3 bases at V and 5 bases at J, with 16 bases in the middle. This CDR3 has 15 amino acids. CDR3 loop: CASSLASAALYGYTF. The DNA for the CDR3 is TGTGCCAGCAGTTTGGCCTCGGCGGCCCTATATGGCTACACCTTC.